Reported below is one TCR beta chain. Its target is unknown. Between the trimmed V and J ends, which lost 0 bases and 0 bases, there was a span of 12 bases. Per the germline V gene, CDR1 is SGDLS and CDR2 is YYNGEE. The CDR3 loop spans 16 amino acids. Use of 60 Vbeta and 13 Jbeta primers characterized the PCR. Produced via immunoSEQ multiplex PCR; TCRdb's table is partial and in-frame only. The top ten hold over 2.5% of the sample, which has approximately 69,000 clones, 76% seen once. These data come from a study of cytomegalovirus exposure and HLA in healthy donors. Study-wide points: In a later analysis, specific HLA alleles were associated with around 17,000 TCR beta sequences at a 0.05 false discovery rate. TCR beta sequences reportedly predicted the HLA-A and HLA-B alleles of most subjects accurately.

The sequence came from a man aged 18 to 35 in good health and CMV-seronegative. The specimen sequenced was PBMCs. This sequence joins TRBV9 and TRBJ1-1; TRBD1 might be the D (5 bases). The CDR3 reads CASSVASAGVNTEAFF. The CDR3 DNA reads as TGTGCCAGCAGCGTAGCTTCGGCGGGGGTGAACACTGAAGCTTTCTTT.